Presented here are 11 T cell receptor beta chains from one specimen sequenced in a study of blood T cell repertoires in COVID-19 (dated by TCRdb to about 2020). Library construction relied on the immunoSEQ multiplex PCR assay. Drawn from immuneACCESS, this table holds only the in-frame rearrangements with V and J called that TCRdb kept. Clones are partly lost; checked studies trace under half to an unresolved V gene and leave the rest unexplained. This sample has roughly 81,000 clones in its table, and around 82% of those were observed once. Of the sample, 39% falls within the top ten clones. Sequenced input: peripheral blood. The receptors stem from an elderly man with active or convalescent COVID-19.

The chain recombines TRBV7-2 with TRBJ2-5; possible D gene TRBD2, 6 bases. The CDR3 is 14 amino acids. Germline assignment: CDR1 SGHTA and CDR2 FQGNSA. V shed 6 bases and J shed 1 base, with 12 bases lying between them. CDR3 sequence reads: CASSFSGAQETQYF. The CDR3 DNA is TGTGCCAGCAGTTTTAGCGGAGCCCAAGAGACCCAGTACTTC. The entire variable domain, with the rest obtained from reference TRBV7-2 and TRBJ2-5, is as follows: GAGVSQSPSNKVTEKGKDVELRCDPISGHTALYWYRQSLGQGLEFLIYFQGNSAPDKSGLPSDRFSAERTGGSVSTLTIQRTQQEDSAVYLCASSFSGAQETQYFGPGTRLLVL.

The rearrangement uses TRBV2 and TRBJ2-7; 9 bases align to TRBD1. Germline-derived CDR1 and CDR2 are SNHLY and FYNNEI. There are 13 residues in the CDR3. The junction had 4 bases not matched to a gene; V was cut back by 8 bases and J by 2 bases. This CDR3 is CASGGQGAYEQYF. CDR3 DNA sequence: TGTGCCAGCGGGGGACAGGGAGCCTACGAGCAGTACTTC.

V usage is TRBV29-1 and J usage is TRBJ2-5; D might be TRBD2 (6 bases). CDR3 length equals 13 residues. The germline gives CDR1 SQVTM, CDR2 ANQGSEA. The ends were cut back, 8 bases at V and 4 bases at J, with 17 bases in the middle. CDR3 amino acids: CSSAGTRGETQYF. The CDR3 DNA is TGCAGCTCAGCCGGGACTCGAGGAGAGACCCAGTACTTC.

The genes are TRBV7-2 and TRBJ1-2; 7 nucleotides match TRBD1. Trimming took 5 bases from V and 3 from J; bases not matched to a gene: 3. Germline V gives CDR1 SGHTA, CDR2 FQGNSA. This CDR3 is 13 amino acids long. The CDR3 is CASSLGQDYGYTF. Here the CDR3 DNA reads TGTGCCAGCAGCCTCGGACAGGACTATGGCTACACCTTC.

The CDR3 loop is CATSDERGNTGELFF. The CDR3 DNA follows: TGTGCCACCAGTGATGAGCGGGGGAACACCGGGGAGCTGTTTTTT. The V call is TRBV24-1, the J call TRBJ2-2, with 7 bases matching TRBD2. Losses at the gene ends were 3 bases for V and 1 base for J; bases not matched to a gene: 1. The CDR3 consists of 15 residues. The germline CDR1 and CDR2 sequences are KGHDR and SFDVKD.

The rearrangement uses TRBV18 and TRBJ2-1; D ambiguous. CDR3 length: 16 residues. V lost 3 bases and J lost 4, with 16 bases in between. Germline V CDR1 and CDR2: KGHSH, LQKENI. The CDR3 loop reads CASSPVTTATYNEQFF. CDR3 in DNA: TGTGCCAGCTCACCCGTGACCACAGCAACTTACAATGAGCAGTTCTTC.

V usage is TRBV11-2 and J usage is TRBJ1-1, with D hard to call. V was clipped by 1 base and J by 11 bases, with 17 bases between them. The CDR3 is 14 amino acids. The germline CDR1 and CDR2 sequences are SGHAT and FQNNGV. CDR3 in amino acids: CASSLGAPSFKAFF. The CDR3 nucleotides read TGTGCCAGCAGCTTAGGGGCGCCCAGCTTTAAGGCTTTCTTT.

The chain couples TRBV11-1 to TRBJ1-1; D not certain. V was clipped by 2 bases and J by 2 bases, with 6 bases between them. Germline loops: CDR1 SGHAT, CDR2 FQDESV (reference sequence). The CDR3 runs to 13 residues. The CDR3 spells CASSLQTNTEAFF. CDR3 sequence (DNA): TGTGCCAGCAGCTTACAAACTAACACTGAAGCTTTCTTT.

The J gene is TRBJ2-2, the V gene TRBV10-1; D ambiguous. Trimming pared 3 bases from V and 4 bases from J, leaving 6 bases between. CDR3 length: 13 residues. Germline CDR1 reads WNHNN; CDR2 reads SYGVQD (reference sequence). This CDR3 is CASSERLTGELFF. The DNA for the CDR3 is TGCGCCAGCAGTGAAAGACTCACCGGGGAGCTGTTTTTT.

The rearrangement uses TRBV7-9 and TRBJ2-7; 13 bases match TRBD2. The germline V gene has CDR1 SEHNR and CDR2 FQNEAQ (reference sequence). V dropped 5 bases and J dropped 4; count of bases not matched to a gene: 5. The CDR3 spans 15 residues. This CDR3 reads CASSPGTSGIYEQYF. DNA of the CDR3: TGTGCCAGCAGCCCCGGGACTAGCGGGATTTACGAGCAGTACTTC.

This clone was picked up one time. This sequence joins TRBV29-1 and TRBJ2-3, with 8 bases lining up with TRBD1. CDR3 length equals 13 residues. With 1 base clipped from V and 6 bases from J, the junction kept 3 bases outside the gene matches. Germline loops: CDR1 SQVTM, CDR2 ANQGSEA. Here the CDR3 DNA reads TGCAGCGTTGAAGCCGCAGGGGGCGATACGCAGTATTTT. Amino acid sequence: CSVEAAGGDTQYF.